This T cell receptor (beta chain) was sequenced during a study of blood T cell repertoires in COVID-19. The assay was immunoSEQ multiplex PCR, and TCRdb's table has in-frame clones only and misses some. The data contain about 69,000 clones, 65% to 90% of them seen just once; the ten biggest clones take up less than 3%. V was pared by 7 bases and J by 6 bases, with 6 bases of the junction left unmatched. Per the germline V gene, CDR1 is SQVTM and CDR2 is ANQGSEA. CDR3 length equals 12 residues. The TCR comes from an elderly man with acute or convalescent COVID-19. The chain employs TRBV29-1 and TRBJ2-7, with TRBD1 matching 10 bases. The sample comprised peripheral blood. CDR3 nucleotides: TGCAGCGCCGGGACAGGGGAGGGCGAGCAGTACTTC. Residues: CSAGTGEGEQYF.